The 25 T cell receptor beta chains listed next were all sequenced from one sample in a study of shared clonotypes between healthy human individuals. Assay: immunoSEQ multiplex PCR; the TCRdb copy retains only in-frame clones and omits some. The sample records roughly 2,500,000 clones, over 85% being singletons. The material sequenced was naive CD4+ T cells from PBMCs. Subset denoted: CD45RA+ positively selected. Receptors originate from a man aged 18-30 years in good health. Some clones in this sample may be carry-over from other donors' samples.

The chain is built from TRBV10-3 and TRBJ1-2, with a tentative D call TRBD1 (5 bases). The CDR3 is 13 residues long. Germline V gene sequence: CDR1 ENHRY, CDR2 SYGVKD. The V end was cut by 2 bases, the J end by 8 bases, with 12 bases between. The CDR3 coding sequence is TGTGCCATCAGTGAGCGTGGGGGGGACGGCTACACCTTC. Protein product: CAISERGGDGYTF.

This clone was observed a single time. V is TRBV18 and J is TRBJ1-4; 7 nucleotides line up with TRBD1. V was pared by 0 bases and J by 8 bases, with 12 bases of the junction left unmatched. CDR1 is KGHSH, CDR2 LQKENI, per germline. This CDR3 is 17 amino acids long. DNA for the CDR3: TGTGCCAGCTCACCACCTCTCGGCCAGGGGGTGCGGGAAAAACTGTTTTTT. It is translated as CASSPPLGQGVREKLFF.

J is TRBJ1-1 and V is TRBV7-9, with 7 bases lining up with TRBD1. The CDR3 sequence is 17 residues long. Trimming at V came to 4 bases and at J to 5 bases, leaving 16 bases not matched to a gene. Per the germline V gene, CDR1 is SEHNR and CDR2 is FQNEAQ (reference sequence). CDR3 protein: CASSSQGQTWQATEAFF. In DNA form, the CDR3 reads TGTGCCAGCAGCTCACAGGGACAGACCTGGCAGGCGACTGAAGCTTTCTTT.

The chain recombines TRBV5-1 with TRBJ2-7, with D perhaps matching TRBD2 (5 bases). Germline lookup yields CDR1 SGHRS and CDR2 YFSETQ. Trimming took 4 bases from V and 2 from J, leaving 13 bases between them. The CDR3 spans 14 residues. Here the CDR3 reads CASSQTTGTYEQYF. The DNA for the CDR3 is TGCGCCAGCAGCCAAACGACGGGGACCTACGAGCAGTACTTC. Complete variable domain (other parts from reference TRBV5-1 and TRBJ2-7): KAGVTQTPRYLIKTRGQQVTLSCSPISGHRSVSWYQQTPGQGLQFLFEYFSETQRNKGNFPGRFSGRQFSNSRSEMNVSTLELGDSALYLCASSQTTGTYEQYFGPGTRLTVT.

The chain combines TRBV14 with TRBJ1-5; D remains unclear. Germline lookup yields CDR1 SGHDN and CDR2 FVKESK. This CDR3 is built from 12 residues. V gave up 4 bases and J gave up 5 bases, with 6 bases separating them. The CDR3 bases are TGTGCCAGCAGCCTCGGTTATCAGCCCCAGCATTTT. The encoded protein is CASSLGYQPQHF.

The chain carries TRBV7-8 and TRBJ2-1, with D perhaps assigned TRBD1 or TRBD2 (6 bases each). The V and J ends lost 2 bases and 0 bases respectively, with 17 bases between them. Germline V gene sequence: CDR1 SGHVS, CDR2 FQNEAQ. This CDR3 comprises 18 residues. This CDR3 reads CASSLFRGPSSSYNEQFF. CDR3 nucleotides: TGTGCCAGCAGCTTATTTCGGGGGCCCTCGAGCTCCTACAATGAGCAGTTCTTC. The full variable domain, completed using reference TRBV7-8 and TRBJ2-1, is GAGVSQSPRYKVAKRGQDVALRCDPISGHVSLFWYQQALGQGPEFLTYFQNEAQLDKSGLPSDRFFAERPEGSVSTLKIQRTQQEDSAVYLCASSLFRGPSSSYNEQFFGPGTRLTVL.

The sample holds one count of this clone. The chain couples TRBV4-3 to TRBJ2-7; 8 nucleotides align to TRBD2. The CDR3 contains 15 residues. Germline V gene lookup returns CDR1 LGHNA and CDR2 YSLEER. Unmatched junction bases numbered 4, after V lost 2 bases and J lost 1 base. The CDR3 here is CASSQSGSGSYEQYF. The CDR3 DNA follows: TGCGCCAGCAGCCAAAGCGGGAGCGGATCCTACGAGCAGTACTTC.

This clone was observed a single time. The chain links TRBV13 to TRBJ2-1; a weak D match, TRBD2 (6 bases). The CDR3 consists of 14 residues. V shed 1 base and J shed 8 bases, with 12 bases lying between them. Germline V CDR1 and CDR2: PRHDT, FYEKMQ (reference sequence). The CDR3 loop is CASSLAGGNYEQFF. The DNA of the CDR3 is TGTGCCAGCAGCTTAGCGGGCGGGAACTATGAGCAGTTCTTC.

This rearrangement joins TRBV7-2 to TRBJ2-3; 7 nucleotides align to TRBD2. V gave up 5 bases and J gave up 3 bases; unmatched junction bases: 8. This CDR3 region has 15 residues. Looked up from germline, CDR1 is SGHTA and CDR2 is FQGNSA. The chain's CDR3 is CASSMKRGGTDTQYF. CDR3 in DNA: TGTGCCAGCAGCATGAAGCGGGGAGGGACAGATACGCAGTATTTT.

V gene TRBV19 combines with J gene TRBJ2-2, with 8 nucleotides matching TRBD2. CDR1 and CDR2 (germline): LNHDA, SQIVND (reference sequence). V was pared by 5 bases and J by 7 bases, with 12 bases of the junction left unmatched. The CDR3 consists of 16 residues. The CDR3 spells CASSLLQRESFGELFF. Here the CDR3 DNA reads TGTGCCAGTAGTCTCCTCCAGCGGGAGTCTTTCGGGGAGCTGTTTTTT.

The V and J genes are TRBV18 and TRBJ1-5, with D perhaps matching TRBD1 (6 bases). Per the germline V gene, CDR1 is KGHSH and CDR2 is LQKENI. Deletions cut 6 bases from V and 4 bases from J, with 19 bases between. The CDR3 runs 16 residues. CDR3: CASSPNIQGPNQPQHF. The DNA for the CDR3 is TGTGCCAGCTCCCCCAATATACAGGGCCCTAATCAGCCCCAGCATTTT.

V usage is TRBV20-1 and J usage is TRBJ1-1; D remains unclear. The CDR3 spans 10 residues. Germline CDR1 reads DFQATT; CDR2 reads SNEGSKA (reference sequence). DNA for the CDR3: TGCAGCGACCGGGACACTGAAGCTTTCTTT. It codes for CSDRDTEAFF.

Concerning this clone itself: The same CDR3 can be traced to other DNA sequences in this sample. The V gene is TRBV7-9, the J gene TRBJ1-6; 7 bases are a match to TRBD1. The CDR3 extends over 14 amino acids. CDR1 and CDR2 from the germline V gene are SEHNR and FQNEAQ (reference sequence). The J segment lost 10 bases and the V segment lost 1 base, leaving 4 bases of the junction unmatched. CDR3 coding DNA: TGTGCCAGCAGCTTAGGACAGGGAGGATCACCCCTCCACTTT. This translates into CASSLGQGGSPLHF.

The chain combines TRBV6-5 with TRBJ1-4; TRBD1 matches at 7 bases. Trimming at V came to 6 bases and at J to 2 bases, leaving 6 bases not matched to a gene. Germline CDR1 is MNHEY and CDR2 is SVGAGI. The length of the CDR3 is 15 residues. The DNA of the CDR3 is TGTGCCAGCAGCCTCACAGGGGTGACTAATGAAAAACTGTTTTTT. Protein sequence: CASSLTGVTNEKLFF.

This clone has only one observation. V usage is TRBV14 and J usage is TRBJ2-4; either TRBD1 or TRBD2 may supply D (5 bases each). Between the trimmed V and J ends, which lost 3 bases and 7 bases, there was a span of 16 bases. CDR1 and CDR2 from the germline V gene are SGHDN and FVKESK. The CDR3 is 15 amino acids. The CDR3 coding sequence is TGTGCCAGCAGCCAGGCCGGGGCGTTGGGGAACATTCAGTACTTC. Protein: CASSQAGALGNIQYF. Full variable domain (rest looked up from reference TRBV14 and TRBJ2-4): EAGVTQFPSHSVIEKGQTVTLRCDPISGHDNLYWYRRVMGKEIKFLLHFVKESKQDESGMPNNRFLAERTGGTYSTLKVQPAELEDSGVYFCASSQAGALGNIQYFGAGTRLSVL.

The J gene is TRBJ1-2, the V gene TRBV4-1, with D unresolved. The CDR3 is 15 residues long. The V gene lost 0 bases and the J gene lost 2 bases, with 10 bases spanning the gap. CDR1 and CDR2 from the germline V gene are MGHRA and YSYEKL. The CDR3 reads CASSQEELLNYGYTF. In DNA form, the CDR3 reads TGCGCCAGCAGCCAAGAGGAACTTTTAAACTATGGCTACACCTTC.

J is TRBJ2-5 and V is TRBV9; TRBD1 might be the D (6 bases). The length of the CDR3 is 14 residues. Per germline, CDR1 SGDLS and CDR2 YYNGEE. Trimming took 3 bases from V and 5 from J, leaving 14 bases between them. Here the CDR3 reads CASSDEGGGETQYF. The CDR3 nucleotides read TGTGCCAGCAGCGACGAAGGGGGTGGCGAGACCCAGTACTTC.

CDR3 sequence (DNA): TGCGCCAGCAGTTTAGGGGGGGAAAATGAGCAGTTCTTC. This translates into CASSLGGENEQFF. The V gene is TRBV5-1, the J gene TRBJ2-1; maybe TRBD2 (7 bases). This CDR3 spans 13 amino acids. The germline CDR1 and CDR2 sequences are SGHRS and YFSETQ. V was shortened by 5 bases and J by 7 bases, with 13 bases between the two germline ends.

This clone was counted a single time. The same CDR3 arises from other DNA sequences in this sample as well. V gene TRBV28 combines with J gene TRBJ1-2; D is possibly TRBD1 (5 bases). This CDR3 spans 13 amino acids. Trimming stripped 2 bases from V and 4 bases from J, with 8 bases between. The V gene's germline CDR1 is MDHEN and CDR2 SYDVKM. The CDR3 DNA sequence: TGTGCCAGCAGTTTAACAGGCGGCTATGGCTACACCTTC. This codes for CASSLTGGYGYTF.

The chain couples TRBV30 to TRBJ1-4; D unresolved. Looked up from germline, CDR1 is GTSNPN and CDR2 is SVGIG (reference sequence). This CDR3 has 11 residues. The V end was cut by 2 bases, the J end by 7 bases, with 5 bases between. This CDR3 is CAWSRIEKLFF. CDR3 DNA: TGTGCCTGGAGTCGGATTGAAAAACTGTTTTTT.

This chain joins TRBV18 and TRBJ2-2, with a tentative D call TRBD1 (6 bases). Trimming pared 3 bases from V and 5 bases from J, leaving 19 bases between. Germline CDR1 is KGHSH and CDR2 is LQKENI. The CDR3 runs to 17 residues. The CDR3 DNA follows: TGTGCCAGCTCACCGGACAGACCTCAGGTTGGGACCGGGGAGCTGTTTTTT. Translating gives CASSPDRPQVGTGELFF.

This clone has a single count. The rearrangement uses TRBV7-6 and TRBJ2-7; D not certain. The ends were cut back, 5 bases at V and 0 bases at J, with 14 bases in the middle. CDR1 is SGHVS, CDR2 FNYEAQ, per germline. This CDR3 is built from 15 residues. The CDR3 protein is CASSQRPEPSYEQYF. CDR3 DNA: TGTGCCAGCAGCCAAAGACCAGAGCCCTCCTACGAGCAGTACTTC.

The chain employs TRBV6-6 and TRBJ2-7, with D perhaps matching TRBD2 (7 bases). The CDR3 totals 15 residues. V was clipped by 2 bases and J by 3 bases, with 14 bases between them. CDR1 MNHNY and CDR2 SVGAGI come from the germline V gene (reference sequence). CDR3 sequence reads: CASSYRMGGRYEQYF. For the CDR3, the DNA is TGTGCCAGCAGTTACCGAATGGGGGGGCGCTACGAGCAGTACTTC.

The J gene is TRBJ1-3, the V gene TRBV30; D is undetermined. The CDR3 is 12 amino acids. The germline CDR1 and CDR2 sequences are GTSNPN and SVGIG (reference sequence). V gave up 2 bases and J gave up 7 bases, with 9 bases separating them. The CDR3 spells CAWSKALNTIYF. In DNA form, the CDR3 reads TGTGCCTGGAGTAAGGCACTCAACACCATATATTTT.

This clone was detected only once. V and J are TRBV10-3 and TRBJ2-7; a possible D gene is TRBD1 (7 bases). Germline assignment: CDR1 ENHRY and CDR2 SYGVKD. V gave up 4 bases and J gave up 3 bases, with 19 bases separating them. The length of the CDR3 is 16 residues. The CDR3 reads CAISVWSRGEGYEQYF. The CDR3 DNA reads as TGTGCCATCAGTGTCTGGTCCAGGGGGGAAGGCTACGAGCAGTACTTC.